The 14 T cell receptor beta chains below all came from one sample that was sequenced in a study of T cells expressing NK-cell markers. TCRdb re-analyzed the 5' RACE reads; it lists each CDR3 protein once, without DNA. Reported are almost 450,000 distinct CDR3 sequences; the ten largest clones contain about 7.1%. Sequenced input: blood T cells: a sorted CD56 or NKG2C T cell subset, CD4+ or CD8+ T cells, or bulk PBMC T cells (not recorded which). These receptors all stem from a woman aged 18 to 69 in good health.

The V call is TRBV19, the J call TRBJ1-1; as DNA is missing, the TRBD1 call by TCRdb cannot be tested. CDR1 is LNHDA, CDR2 SQIVND, per germline (reference sequence). This CDR3 has 13 amino acids. This chain's CDR3 is CASSRQKNTEAFF.

J is TRBJ1-2 and V is TRBV5-1; the TRBD1 assignment by TCRdb is unverifiable without DNA. CDR1 and CDR2 (germline): SGHRS, YFSETQ. The CDR3 is 13 residues long. CDR3 in amino acids: CASSAGQGYGYTF.

CDR3: CASSEGPGAFDTQYF. This chain uses TRBV25-1 with TRBJ2-3; absent DNA, TCRdb's TRBD1 call cannot be checked. There are 15 residues in the CDR3. Germline assignment: CDR1 MGHDK and CDR2 SYGVNS.

The chain uses TRBV12-3 or TRBV12-4 and TRBJ2-5; the TRBD1 assignment by TCRdb is unverifiable without DNA. The CDR3 runs to 17 residues. CDR3 amino acids: CASSFTMRGNAQETQYF.

The chain links TRBV5-5 to TRBJ2-3; TCRdb returns TRBD1, unconfirmable since there is no DNA. Germline assignment: CDR1 SGHKS and CDR2 YYEKEE (reference sequence). The CDR3 sequence is 15 residues long. Here the CDR3 reads CASSLRPGGTDTQYF.

CDR3: CASTPLLFTGELFF. V usage is TRBV19 and J usage is TRBJ2-2; TCRdb proposes TRBD1, but this gene call is untestable without DNA. Looked up from germline, CDR1 is LNHDA and CDR2 is SQIVND (reference sequence). The length of the CDR3 is 14 residues.

The V call is TRBV12-3 or TRBV12-4, the J call TRBJ2-2; TCRdb picks TRBD1, but there is no DNA to check that call. The CDR3 has 11 amino acids. The CDR3 sequence: CASNPVGELFF.

The chain carries TRBV18 and TRBJ2-1; as DNA is missing, the TRBD1 call by TCRdb cannot be tested. Germline CDR1 and CDR2: KGHSH and LQKENI. This CDR3 spans 17 amino acids. The CDR3: CASSRDQGAFSYNEQFF.

V is TRBV12-3 or TRBV12-4 and J is TRBJ2-3; the TCRdb D gene call, TRBD1, has no DNA to confirm it. This CDR3 spans 17 amino acids. The CDR3 sequence: CASSGLVSGTRADTQYF.

The J gene is TRBJ1-2, the V gene TRBV7-9. CDR1 and CDR2 (germline): SEHNR, FQNEAQ (reference sequence). This CDR3 contains 13 residues. The chain's CDR3 is CASSLAASYGYTF.

The chain uses TRBV11-2 and TRBJ2-3; checking the TCRdb D call of TRBD1 is not possible without DNA. The length of the CDR3 is 16 residues. Germline V gene sequence: CDR1 SGHAT, CDR2 FQNNGV. The CDR3 here is CASRIPGRGATDTQYF.

This rearrangement joins TRBV12-3 or TRBV12-4 to TRBJ2-3; checking the TCRdb D call of TRBD2 is not possible without DNA. The CDR3 totals 14 residues. CDR3: CASSPRALTDTQYF.

The chain links TRBV29-1 to TRBJ2-3; the D call of TRBD2 rests on TCRdb alone, since no DNA is present to check it. In germline, CDR1 is SQVTM, CDR2 ANQGSEA. CDR3 length equals 13 residues. The CDR3 reads CSAPSGGLYTQYF.

J is TRBJ2-5 and V is TRBV7-2. Germline V CDR1 and CDR2: SGHTA, FQGNSA. This CDR3 comprises 13 residues. The CDR3 here is CASSFSSAETQYF.